The 32 T cell receptor beta chains below all came from one sample that was sequenced in a study of cytomegalovirus exposure and HLA in healthy donors. Assay: immunoSEQ multiplex PCR; the TCRdb copy retains only in-frame clones and omits some. The sample records 250,000 or so clones, roughly 89% being singletons. The sequencing input was PBMCs. Source of these receptors: a woman aged 18-30 years in good health and CMV-seronegative.

The chain is built from TRBV11-2 and TRBJ2-7; 7 bases fit TRBD1. With 6 bases clipped from V and 2 bases from J, the junction kept 10 bases outside the gene matches. The CDR3 totals 15 residues. Germline loops: CDR1 SGHAT, CDR2 FQNNGV. CDR3 DNA sequence: TGTGCCAGCAGTCCAGGGATGAGGGGGCCCTACGAGCAGTACTTC. Protein sequence: CASSPGMRGPYEQYF.

The chain uses TRBV5-1 and TRBJ2-3; no clear D gene. Germline values: CDR1 SGHRS, CDR2 YFSETQ. The V end lost 5 bases, the J end lost 4 bases, and 11 bases lay between the germline ends. The CDR3 spans 13 residues. CDR3 sequence (DNA): TGCGCCAGCAGGGTTTTGGGCGCAGATACGCAGTATTTT. It yields the protein CASRVLGADTQYF. Full variable domain (outside the CDR3, taken from reference TRBV5-1 and TRBJ2-3): KAGVTQTPRYLIKTRGQQVTLSCSPISGHRSVSWYQQTPGQGLQFLFEYFSETQRNKGNFPGRFSGRQFSNSRSEMNVSTLELGDSALYLCASRVLGADTQYFGPGTRLTVL.

The chain carries TRBV9 and TRBJ1-5; D may be TRBD1 (6 bases). Trimming pared 3 bases from V and 4 bases from J, leaving 11 bases between. Per the germline V gene, CDR1 is SGDLS and CDR2 is YYNGEE. There are 14 residues in the CDR3. The CDR3 region is CASSAGTLNQPQHF. The DNA of the CDR3 is TGTGCCAGCAGCGCCGGGACATTAAATCAGCCCCAGCATTTT.

The genes are TRBV30 and TRBJ2-7; 9 positions match TRBD1. Trimming at V came to 4 bases and at J to 4 bases, leaving 8 bases not matched to a gene. CDR1 and CDR2 (germline): GTSNPN, SVGIG (reference sequence). CDR3 length: 14 residues. The CDR3 DNA follows: TGTGCCTGGACCAGGACAGGGGCCCTTTACGAGCAGTACTTC. It translates to CAWTRTGALYEQYF.

The gene calls are TRBV5-1 and TRBJ1-4; 7 nucleotides align to TRBD1. The CDR3 is made up of 14 amino acids. With V trimmed by 3 bases and J by 4 bases, 3 bases remained unmatched. CDR1 and CDR2 from the germline V gene are SGHRS and YFSETQ. DNA of the CDR3: TGCGCCAGCAGCTCGACAGGGATTAATGAAAAACTGTTTTTT. Protein: CASSSTGINEKLFF.

The sample holds one count of this clone. The gene calls are TRBV18 and TRBJ2-5; TRBD1 matches at 7 bases. Germline-derived CDR1 and CDR2 are KGHSH and LQKENI. After removal of 3 bases from V and 0 bases from J, the junction contained 7 bases not matched to a gene. There are 16 residues in the CDR3. As DNA, the CDR3 is TGTGCCAGCTCACCGGTAGGGGGCCAGTACCAAGAGACCCAGTACTTC. It is translated as CASSPVGGQYQETQYF.

The genes are TRBV7-9 and TRBJ2-2; a possible D gene is TRBD2 (5 bases). The CDR3 spans 12 residues. Germline lookup yields CDR1 SEHNR and CDR2 FQNEAQ (reference sequence). Trimming took off 7 bases at V and 6 bases at J, with 9 bases between the two ends. For the CDR3, the DNA is TGTGCCAGCACGCCGAGGGCCGGGGAGCTGTTTTTT. Translation: CASTPRAGELFF.

V and J are TRBV6-6 and TRBJ1-6; D unclear. Germline CDR1 reads MNHNY; CDR2 reads SVGAGI (reference sequence). V lost 3 bases, J lost 8 bases, and 11 bases lay in between. This CDR3 region has 14 residues. The CDR3 is CASSYGRQDSPLHF. DNA of the CDR3: TGTGCCAGCAGTTATGGGCGTCAGGATTCACCCCTCCACTTT.

The chain recombines TRBV6-4 with TRBJ2-2; TRBD1 is a possible D gene (5 bases). This CDR3 contains 16 residues. Trimming stripped 1 base from V and 2 bases from J, with 11 bases between. Germline V CDR1 and CDR2: MRHNA, SNTAGT. This CDR3 reads CASSDLETENTGELFF. Here the CDR3 DNA reads TGTGCCAGCAGTGACTTAGAGACAGAAAACACCGGGGAGCTGTTTTTT.

J is TRBJ2-7 and V is TRBV29-1; D is perhaps TRBD2 (5 bases). CDR3 length: 13 amino acids. Trimming took 2 bases from V and 6 from J, leaving 14 bases between them. The V gene's germline CDR1 is SQVTM and CDR2 ANQGSEA. CDR3 region: CSVESWVGSEQYV. The CDR3 nucleotides are TGCAGCGTTGAAAGCTGGGTAGGGAGCGAGCAGTACGTC.

This chain connects TRBV6-4 to TRBJ1-2; D is perhaps TRBD1 (6 bases). This CDR3 has 15 residues. With 5 bases removed from V and 4 bases from J, the gap between germline ends came to 17 bases. CDR1 is MRHNA and CDR2 is SNTAGT in the germline V gene. This CDR3 is CASSSAGDSRYGYTF. CDR3 coding DNA: TGTGCCAGCAGTTCCGCAGGGGATTCCCGCTATGGCTACACCTTC.

The chain couples TRBV27 to TRBJ2-7, with 13 bases lining up with TRBD2. Trimming cost V 3 bases and J 3 bases; bases outside gene matches: 5. This CDR3 has 16 residues. Germline CDR1 is MNHEY and CDR2 is SMNVEV (reference sequence). The CDR3 loop reads CASSLTSGGSFYEQYF. The CDR3 DNA is TGTGCCAGCAGTTTGACTAGCGGGGGGTCCTTCTACGAGCAGTACTTC.

The V gene is TRBV7-8, the J gene TRBJ2-7; D gene ambiguous. CDR1 is SGHVS, CDR2 FQNEAQ, per germline. Trimming stripped 0 bases from V and 7 bases from J, with 13 bases between. CDR3 length equals 14 residues. The CDR3 nucleotides read TGTGCCAGCAGCTTAGCCGCGGCCTCTAAGGAGCAGTACTTC. Translation: CASSLAAASKEQYF.

The chain uses TRBV5-6 and TRBJ2-2; D possibly corresponds to TRBD2 (6 bases). This CDR3 has 16 amino acids. V was trimmed by 4 bases and J by 1 base, leaving 14 bases between them. CDR1 and CDR2 (germline): SGHDT, YYEEEE. CDR3 amino acids: CASSPRGSMNTGELFF. CDR3 coding DNA: TGTGCCAGCAGCCCCCGGGGGTCTATGAACACCGGGGAGCTGTTTTTT.

The rearrangement links TRBV6-5 to TRBJ2-7, with no clear D. The germline V gene encodes CDR1 MNHEY and CDR2 SVGAGI. CDR3 length: 16 amino acids. The V end was cut by 0 bases, the J end by 1 base, with 13 bases between. For the CDR3, the DNA is TGTGCCAGCAGTTACTCGGCACCTCCCTTTTCCTACGAGCAGTACTTC. The encoded protein is CASSYSAPPFSYEQYF.

This chain connects TRBV2 to TRBJ1-1, with no clear D. This CDR3 comprises 15 residues. V was clipped by 2 bases and J by 0 bases, with 10 bases between them. The germline gives CDR1 SNHLY, CDR2 FYNNEI. Here the CDR3 reads CASSERGGLNTEAFF. DNA of the CDR3: TGTGCCAGCAGTGAAAGAGGAGGACTGAACACTGAAGCTTTCTTT.

CDR3 residues: CATSRGGSLRDRASYNEQFF. CDR3 coding DNA: TGTGCCACCAGCAGGGGCGGATCCCTCAGAGACAGGGCCTCCTACAATGAGCAGTTCTTC. The chain links TRBV15 to TRBJ2-1; 7 bases agree with TRBD1. The trim removed 3 bases at V and 0 bases at J, leaving 17 bases unmatched. CDR3 length: 20 amino acids. From germline, CDR1 is LNHNV and CDR2 YYDKDF (reference sequence).

This rearrangement joins TRBV4-2 to TRBJ2-5, with TRBD2 matching over 12 bases. Losses at the gene ends were 3 bases for V and 1 base for J; bases not matched to a gene: 3. The CDR3 is made up of 16 amino acids. The germline CDR1 and CDR2 sequences are LGHNA and YNFKEQ. CDR3 sequence (DNA): TGTGCCAGCAGCCAGAGGGGACTAGCGGGCCAAGAGACCCAGTACTTC. As protein: CASSQRGLAGQETQYF.

The chain employs TRBV11-2 and TRBJ1-5; tentative D call: TRBD1 (5 bases). There are 13 residues in the CDR3. Germline V lookup: CDR1 SGHAT, CDR2 FQNNGV. Trimming removed 4 bases from V and 6 bases from J, with 10 bases in between. The CDR3 bases are TGTGCCAGCAGCTCGCAGGGAGGTCAGCCCCAGCATTTT. Protein: CASSSQGGQPQHF.

The V gene is TRBV6-6, the J gene TRBJ1-2; the match to TRBD1 covers 8 bases. CDR3 length equals 14 residues. V lost 5 bases, J lost 2 bases, and 4 bases stayed unmatched. The germline gives CDR1 MNHNY, CDR2 SVGAGI (reference sequence). The CDR3, as DNA: TGTGCCAGCAGTCCAGGACAGGGAAACTATGGCTACACCTTC. Protein product: CASSPGQGNYGYTF.

This sequence joins TRBV10-3 and TRBJ2-5; D perhaps matches TRBD1 (5 bases). V shed 10 bases and J shed 4 bases, with 13 bases lying between them. This CDR3 comprises 12 residues. Germline V lookup: CDR1 ENHRY, CDR2 SYGVKD. The CDR3, as DNA: TGTGCCACCGCTAGGGGCTTAGAGACCCAGTACTTC. Protein: CATARGLETQYF.

The genes are TRBV1 and TRBJ2-7; the table names TRBD2, a call not compared with the DNA. TRBV1 is designated a pseudogene. CDR3 length equals 17 residues. The CDR3 reads CTSSQEGSGGPPYEQYV. CDR3 sequence (DNA): TGCACCAGCAGCCAAGAAGGTAGCGGGGGTCCCCCCTACGAGCAGTACGTC.

In this sample, this clone turned up a few times. This sequence joins TRBV19 and TRBJ1-1; unclear D gene. This CDR3 region has 11 residues. The germline gives CDR1 LNHDA, CDR2 SQIVND (reference sequence). V gave up 8 bases and J gave up 6 bases, with 10 bases separating them. The DNA of the CDR3 is TGTGCCAGTTCCGGGGATCCTGAAGCTTTCTTT. Translated: CASSGDPEAFF.

The rearrangement joins TRBV19 to TRBJ2-1, with TRBD1 identical over 10 bases. Looked up from germline, CDR1 is LNHDA and CDR2 is SQIVND (reference sequence). The length of the CDR3 is 16 residues. V lost 5 bases, J lost 5 bases, and 9 bases stayed unmatched. The CDR3 DNA reads TGTGCCAGTAGTGCAATCTTTGGGACAGGGGACAATGAGCAGTTCTTC. Translating it yields CASSAIFGTGDNEQFF.

The chain combines TRBV2 with TRBJ1-2, with D uncertain. The CDR3 runs 12 residues. Trimming left V 7 bases short and J 6 bases short, with 12 bases between. The germline V gene has CDR1 SNHLY and CDR2 FYNNEI. In DNA, the CDR3 is TGTGCCAGCATGCGCGGGTATGATGGCTACACCTTC. Translated: CASMRGYDGYTF.

In DNA, the CDR3 is TGTGCCAGCAGTCTACGACAGGGGAAAAACATTCAGTACTTC. Encoded protein: CASSLRQGKNIQYF. The chain employs TRBV28 and TRBJ2-4, with 8 bases fitting TRBD1. V was pared by 5 bases and J by 4 bases, with 4 bases of the junction left unmatched. CDR1 and CDR2 (germline): MDHEN, SYDVKM. This CDR3 is 14 amino acids long.

The V and J genes are TRBV6-1 and TRBJ2-7; D is possibly TRBD1 (6 bases). The CDR3 contains 14 residues. Trimming stripped 4 bases from V and 2 bases from J, with 12 bases between. From germline, CDR1 is MNHNS and CDR2 SASEGT. CDR3 sequence reads: CASSVRDKTYEQYF. The DNA of the CDR3 is TGTGCCAGCAGTGTCCGGGACAAGACCTACGAGCAGTACTTC.

CDR3 amino acids: CASAKGEWDYGYTF. For the CDR3, the DNA is TGTGCCAGCGCCAAGGGGGAGTGGGACTATGGCTACACCTTC. The chain links TRBV6-1 to TRBJ1-2; perhaps TRBD1 as D (6 bases). V shed 8 bases and J shed 3 bases, with 16 bases lying between them. Germline V lookup: CDR1 MNHNS, CDR2 SASEGT. The CDR3 has 14 amino acids.

The rearrangement joins TRBV29-1 to TRBJ2-4, with 8 bases that match TRBD2. V gave up 2 bases and J gave up 4 bases; unmatched junction bases: 13. The CDR3 consists of 17 residues. The germline gives CDR1 SQVTM, CDR2 ANQGSEA. CDR3 in amino acids: CSVESSFSGEPKNIQYF. In DNA form, the CDR3 reads TGCAGCGTTGAATCGTCATTTAGCGGGGAGCCTAAAAACATTCAGTACTTC.

This chain connects TRBV11-1 to TRBJ1-4, with TRBD1 as a possible D gene (5 bases). Looked up from germline, CDR1 is SGHAT and CDR2 is FQDESV (reference sequence). The CDR3 extends over 17 amino acids. V dropped 1 base and J dropped 0 bases, with 12 bases sitting between them. This CDR3 reads CASSLVAGRATNEKLFF. DNA of the CDR3: TGTGCCAGCAGCTTAGTCGCGGGGCGAGCAACTAATGAAAAACTGTTTTTT. The whole variable domain, filled in from reference TRBV11-1 and TRBJ1-4, reads EAEVAQSPRYKITEKSQAVAFWCDPISGHATLYWYRQILGQGPELLVQFQDESVVDDSQLPKDRFSAERLKGVDSTLKIQPAELGDSAMYLCASSLVAGRATNEKLFFGSGTQLSVL.

The genes are TRBV6-6 and TRBJ1-6; the match to TRBD1 covers 10 bases. CDR1 is MNHNY and CDR2 is SVGAGI in the germline V gene (reference sequence). V dropped 7 bases and J dropped 9; count of bases not matched to a gene: 9. CDR3 size: 15 residues. In DNA form, the CDR3 reads TGTGCCAGCACTCGTCGGACAGGGGGTCGTTCACCCCTCCACTTT. Translation: CASTRRTGGRSPLHF.

Notes on this clone: An end of the junction does not agree with germline; a read error may underlie this. The genes are TRBV6-6 and TRBJ2-2, with TRBD1 matching over 7 bases. The CDR3 runs 14 residues. CDR1 is MNHNY, CDR2 SVGAGI, per germline (reference sequence). CDR3 amino acids: CAISTGAATGELFF. DNA for the CDR3: TGTGCCATCAGTACAGGGGCGGCGACCGGGGAGCTGTTTTTT.